Listed below are T cell receptor beta chains from one sample, sequenced in a study of shared clonotypes between healthy human individuals. Repertoires were generated with immunoSEQ multiplex PCR, while TCRdb's copy carries only in-frame clones and drops some. The table includes hundreds of thousands of clones, around 75% detected once. Sequenced material: PBMCs. These TCRs come from a woman aged 40 to 55 in good health. Some clones in this sample may be carry-over from other donors' samples. Both conserved end residues are part of each CDR3. The order of the fields is J gene, clone size, CDR3 length, V gene, D gene, CDR3 DNA, CDR3 protein. A D gene is named only where the DNA matches it firmly. Some rows mark clone size as missing; the rest say once, few, many or name a class of expanded clone.

>TRBJ1-2|NA|16|TRBV10-3|NA
TGTGCCATCAGTGATTCCAGGGGCGGAGAAAACTATGGCTACACCTTC
CAISDSRGGENYGYTF
>TRBJ2-1|NA|12|TRBV28|NA
TGTGCCAGCAGGCTTAATAACAATGAGCAGTTCTTC
CASRLNNNEQFF
>TRBJ2-5|NA|12|TRBV6-1|NA
TGTGCCAGCAGTAAGTCATCGGAGACCCAGTACTTC
CASSKSSETQYF
>TRBJ2-7|NA|14|TRBV6-6|TRBD2
TGTGCCAGCAGTTACGGGACTAGCGGGTTTAAGCAGTACTTC
CASSYGTSGFKQYF
>TRBJ2-7|NA|13|TRBV7-9|NA
TGTGCCAGCAGCTTAAGTTCGTGGGGCGAGCAGTACTTC
CASSLSSWGEQYF
>TRBJ2-7|NA|12|TRBV18|NA
TGTGCCAGCTCACCAAGGACCTACGAGCAGTACTTC
CASSPRTYEQYF
>TRBJ2-2|NA|15|TRBV27|NA
TGTGCCAGCAGTAGCCTCCTACTTAACACCGGGGAGCTGTTTTTT
CASSSLLLNTGELFF
>TRBJ1-2|NA|12|TRBV29-1|NA
TGCAGCGTTGCCGGCGGAAACTATGGCTACACCTTC
CSVAGGNYGYTF
>TRBJ2-1|NA|15|TRBV11-3|NA
TGTGCCAGCAGCCAGGGACTCAACAACGACAATGAGCAGTTCTTC
CASSQGLNNDNEQFF
>TRBJ1-5|once|17|TRBV10-3|TRBD1
TGTGCCACGATGGGCAGCACAGGGGAACGTAGCAATCAGCCCCAGCATTTT
CATMGSTGERSNQPQHF
>TRBJ2-1|NA|14|TRBV7-9|TRBD1
TGTGCCAGCACCCGGACAGGGTCGGACAATGAGCAGTTCTTC
CASTRTGSDNEQFF
>TRBJ1-5|NA|15|TRBV19|NA
TGTGCCAGTAGTATGGGGCGGATTAGCAATCAGCCCCAGCATTTT
CASSMGRISNQPQHF
>TRBJ2-1|NA|14|TRBV5-1|TRBD1
TGCGCCAGCAGCAGGCGACAGGGGGCGAATGAGCAGTTCTTC
CASSRRQGANEQFF
>TRBJ1-1|NA|18|TRBV23-1|NA
TGCGCCAGCAGTCAGGCAGGGGACCTGAATGGACTGAACACTGAAGCTTTCTTT
CASSQAGDLNGLNTEAFF
>TRBJ2-1|NA|15|TRBV5-6|TRBD2
TGTGCCAGCAGCTTTTCAACTAGCGGGAGAAGTGAGCAGTTCTTC
CASSFSTSGRSEQFF
>TRBJ2-2|NA|15|TRBV6-4|TRBD2
TGTGCCAGCACCCCACTAGCGGGGGGCACCGGGGAGCTGTTTTTT
CASTPLAGGTGELFF
>TRBJ2-7|NA|12|TRBV28|TRBD2
TGTGCCAGCGGGACTAGTTCATACGAGCAGTACTTC
CASGTSSYEQYF
>TRBJ1-3|NA|16|TRBV9|NA
TGTGCCAGCAGCTTGCCAGGCCTAAACTCTGGAAACACCATATATTTT
CASSLPGLNSGNTIYF
>TRBJ2-7|NA|15|TRBV7-8|TRBD2
TGTGCCAGCAGCCCGAGCAGCGGGGAGCCCTACGAGCAGTACTTC
CASSPSSGEPYEQYF
>TRBJ2-7|NA|16|TRBV11-1|TRBD2
TGTGCCAGCAGCCCCGGGAGCAGAGCGGGAGGCTACGAGCAGTACTTC
CASSPGSRAGGYEQYF
>TRBJ2-7|NA|15|TRBV6-1|TRBD1
TGTGCCAGCACCCCGGGACAGGGGGCCCGATACGAGCAGTACTTC
CASTPGQGARYEQYF
>TRBJ2-3|NA|17|TRBV5-1|TRBD2
TGCGCCAGCAGCTTGGCCCTGACTAGCGGGGACACAGATACGCAGTATTTT
CASSLALTSGDTDTQYF
>TRBJ2-3|NA|13|TRBV7-9|NA
TGTGCCAGCAGCCCAGCCGCGGTAGATACGCAGTATTTT
CASSPAAVDTQYF
>TRBJ1-1|few|15|TRBV7-2|NA
TGTGCCAGCAGCCGTTTTCAGGGCCGGGGCACTGAAGCTTTCTTT
CASSRFQGRGTEAFF
>TRBJ2-7|NA|15|TRBV25-1|NA
TGTGCCAGCAGTGTCGGCCAGCGGGCTACCTACGAGCAGTACTTC
CASSVGQRATYEQYF